These T cell receptor beta chains were read from a single sample in a study of molecular identifiers for immune sequencing clone quantification. TCRdb re-called the PCR reads with MiXCR, one entry per CDR3 protein. This table holds roughly 630,000 distinct CDR3 sequences, roughly 23% found once. The sample was naive CD8+ T cells from blood, with Jurkat cell RNA spiked in. These TCRs come from a human donor in good health. Some libraries in this study had Jurkat cell RNA spiked in. CDR3s include the opening cysteine and the closing phenylalanine or tryptophan. The order of the fields is V gene, J gene, CDR3 protein.

TRBV5-5,TRBJ2-2,CASSFTGTGVYGNTGELFF
TRBV7-9,TRBJ2-7,CASILPGSDEQYF
TRBV14,TRBJ1-3,CASSPTQGPSGNTIYF
TRBV19,TRBJ2-7,CASSPGSYEQHF
TRBV19,TRBJ2-2,CASRGVDRGITGEPFF
TRBV6-2/TRBV6-3,TRBJ2-7,CASSSTGNGVHYEQYF
TRBV5-4,TRBJ1-2,CASSPTDSGGYGYTF
TRBV4-1,TRBJ1-1,CASSQGQLMNTEAFF
TRBV3-1,TRBJ2-7,CASSPKGGGYEQYF
TRBV4-1,TRBJ2-2,CASSLWDSYTGELFF
TRBV12-3/TRBV12-4,TRBJ1-4,CAGSLAGGTGSFTTNEKLFF
TRBV10-3,TRBJ2-7,CAISDSSYEQYF
TRBV28,TRBJ2-4,CASSFRGFAKNIQYF
TRBV29-1,TRBJ2-7,CSVSGTSSSYEQYF
TRBV7-9,TRBJ2-7,CASSLVGAPPGDEQYF
TRBV28,TRBJ1-5,CASIRGYNQPQHF
TRBV4-3,TRBJ2-6,CASSQDGLAVDTLSGANVLTF
TRBV29-1,TRBJ2-7,CSAHKSDRSSYEQYF
TRBV5-1,TRBJ2-7,CASSLSAGRLTYEQYF
TRBV7-9,TRBJ2-3,CASSSSLSAGVTDTQYF
TRBV19,TRBJ2-1,CASSPSWASRDEQFF
TRBV4-3,TRBJ2-3,CASSQDPWGTDTQYF
TRBV20-1,TRBJ2-2,CSARDMDYNTGELFF
TRBV27,TRBJ2-7,CASGLGTGAYEQYF
TRBV18,TRBJ2-7,CASSKTALGSYEQYF
TRBV7-9,TRBJ2-2,CASSLFGLAGGPNTGELFF
TRBV7-9,TRBJ2-4,CASSLVLEKNIQYF
TRBV12-3/TRBV12-4,TRBJ2-1,CASSFGPQAHNEQFF
TRBV24-1,TRBJ2-3,CATSPAGGGDTQYF
TRBV12-3/TRBV12-4,TRBJ1-1,CASSLGGETEAFF
TRBV7-9,TRBJ2-7,CASSFPPGLVNDEQYF
TRBV11-2,TRBJ2-5,CASSLVIDRGRETQYF
TRBV7-2,TRBJ2-3,CASSLNPTATQYF
TRBV20-1,TRBJ2-5,CSGEIQETQYF
TRBV6-5,TRBJ2-3,CASSEQGGYTDTQYF
TRBV4-3,TRBJ1-4,CASSHNDSLNEKLFF
TRBV27,TRBJ2-7,CASGWTGGYEQYF
TRBV19,TRBJ2-1,CASSIGPGTYHNEQFF
TRBV25-1,TRBJ1-5,CASSESRAGSPQPQHF
TRBV14,TRBJ2-7,CASSPRTGDRSYEQYF
TRBV4-3,TRBJ2-5,CASSQENQGYQETQYF
TRBV15,TRBJ2-1,CATSRAEGRRDYNEQFF
TRBV28,TRBJ2-3,CASSHPRTSGRAAQYF
TRBV7-2,TRBJ2-1,CASSLDPGNEQFF
TRBV5-4,TRBJ1-3,CASSATGSGNTIYF
TRBV29-1,TRBJ1-1,CSVILWMNTEAFF